This T cell receptor (beta chain) was obtained from a study of blood T cell repertoires in COVID-19. Study as a whole: Sources were T cells, B-cell-depleted T cells, or PBMCs; the material itself was cDNA or gDNA.

During active infection, Seattle patients enrolled and were then monitored through disease. In the source study's methods: For nucleated cells, counts were estimated from reference gene primer amplification. The data were produced by immunoSEQ multiplex PCR, yet TCRdb's version contains in-frame clones alone and is incomplete. The V and J calls and clone size were taken over from that table, and D and trimming were inferred from the DNA. The sample has about 250,000 clones; 92% are singletons. Trimming cost V 0 bases and J 0 bases, with 10 bases left between them. Germline V gives CDR1 LGHDT, CDR2 YNNKEL (reference sequence). The CDR3 length is 16 residues.

This TCR derives from a man under 40 with COVID-19, enrolled during active disease. Sequenced input: peripheral blood. This rearrangement joins TRBV3-1 (or the pseudogene TRBV3-2) to TRBJ2-3; possible D gene TRBD2, 5 bases. For the CDR3, the DNA is TGTGCCAGCAGCCAAGATGAGGGTTATAGCACAGATACGCAGTATTTT. It codes for CASSQDEGYSTDTQYF.